The TCR beta chain under discussion was sequenced for a study of patients and donors after allogeneic stem cell transplantation. Germline CDR1 reads SGHRS; CDR2 reads YFSETQ. There are 12 residues in the CDR3. The V end was cut by 7 bases, the J end by 10 bases, with 15 bases between. This clonotype was counted many times. TCRdb reprocessed the RT-PCR reads via MiXCR and lists one record per CDR3 protein. Of around 82,000 distinct CDR3 sequences listed, about 5% are singletons. The sample was blood, either unsorted or a sorted T cell fraction (not recorded which). The chain links TRBV5-1 to TRBJ1-5; no firm D call. This TCR was sampled from a human donor who was either an allogeneic HSCT recipient or a stem cell or donor lymphocyte infusion donor (not recorded which). It is not recorded whose cells these are; they may come from a transplant donor. The DNA of the CDR3 is TGCGCCAGCGAAGTCCCCATCAGCCCCCAGCATTTT. This gives the protein CASEVPISPQHF.